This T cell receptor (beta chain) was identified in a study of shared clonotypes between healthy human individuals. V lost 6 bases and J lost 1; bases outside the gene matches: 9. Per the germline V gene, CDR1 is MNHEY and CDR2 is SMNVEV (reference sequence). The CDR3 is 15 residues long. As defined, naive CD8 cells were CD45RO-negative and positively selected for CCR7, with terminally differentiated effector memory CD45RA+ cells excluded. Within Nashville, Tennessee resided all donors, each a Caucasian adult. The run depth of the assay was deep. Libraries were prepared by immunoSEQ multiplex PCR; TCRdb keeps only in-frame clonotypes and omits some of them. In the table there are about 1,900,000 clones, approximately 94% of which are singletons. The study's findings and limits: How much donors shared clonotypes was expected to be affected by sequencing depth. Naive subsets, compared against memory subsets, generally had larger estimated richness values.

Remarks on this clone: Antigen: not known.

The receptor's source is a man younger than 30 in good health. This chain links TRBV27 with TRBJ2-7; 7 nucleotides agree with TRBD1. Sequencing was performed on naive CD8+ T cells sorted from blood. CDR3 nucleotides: TGTGCCAGCAGACGAACCGGGACAGCATCCTACGAGCAGTACTTC. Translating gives CASRRTGTASYEQYF.